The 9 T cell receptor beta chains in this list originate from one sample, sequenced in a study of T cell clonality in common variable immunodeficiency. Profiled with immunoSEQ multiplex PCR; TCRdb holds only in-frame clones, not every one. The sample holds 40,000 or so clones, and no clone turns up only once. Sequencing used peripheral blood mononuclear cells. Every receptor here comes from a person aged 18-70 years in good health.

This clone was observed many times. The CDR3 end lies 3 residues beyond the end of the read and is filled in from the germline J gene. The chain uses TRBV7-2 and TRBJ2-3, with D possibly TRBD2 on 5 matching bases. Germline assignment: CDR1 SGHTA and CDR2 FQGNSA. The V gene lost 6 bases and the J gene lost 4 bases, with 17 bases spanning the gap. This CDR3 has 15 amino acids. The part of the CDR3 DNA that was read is TGTGCCAGCAGTAAAGGCGGGCAGGTTCCAGATACG. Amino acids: CASSKGGQVPDT. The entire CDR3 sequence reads CASSKGGQVPDTQYF.

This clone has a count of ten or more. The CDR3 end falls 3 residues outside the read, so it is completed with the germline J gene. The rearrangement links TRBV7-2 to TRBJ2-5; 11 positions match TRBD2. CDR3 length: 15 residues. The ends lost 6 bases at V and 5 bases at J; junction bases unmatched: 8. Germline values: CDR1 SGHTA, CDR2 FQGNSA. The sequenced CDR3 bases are TGTGCCAGCAGTCTATCTAGCGGGAGGCCGGAGACC. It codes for CASSLSSGRPET. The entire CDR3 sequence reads CASSLSSGRPETQYF.

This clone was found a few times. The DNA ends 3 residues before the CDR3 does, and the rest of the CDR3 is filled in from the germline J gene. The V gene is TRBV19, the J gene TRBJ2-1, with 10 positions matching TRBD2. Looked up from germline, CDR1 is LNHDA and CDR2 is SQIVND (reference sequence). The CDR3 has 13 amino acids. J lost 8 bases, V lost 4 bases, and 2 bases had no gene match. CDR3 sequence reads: CASSRLAGDEQFF. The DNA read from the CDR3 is TGTGCCAGTAGTAGGCTAGCGGGAGATGAG.

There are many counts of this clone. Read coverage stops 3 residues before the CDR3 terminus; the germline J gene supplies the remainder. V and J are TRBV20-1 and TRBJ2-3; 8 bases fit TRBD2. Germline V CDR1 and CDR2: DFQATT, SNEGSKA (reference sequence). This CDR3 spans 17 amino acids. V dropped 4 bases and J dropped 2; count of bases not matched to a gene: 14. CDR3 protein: CSAIRGRGGRITDTQYF. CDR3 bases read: TGCAGTGCTATCCGTGGGCGGGGCGGGAGGATCACAGATACG.

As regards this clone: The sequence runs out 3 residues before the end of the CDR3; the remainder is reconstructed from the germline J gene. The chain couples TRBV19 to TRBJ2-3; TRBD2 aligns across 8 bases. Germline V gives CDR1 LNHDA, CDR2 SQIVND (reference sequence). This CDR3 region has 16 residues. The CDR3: CASSFPGGGNNQPQYF. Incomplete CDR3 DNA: TGTGCCAGTAGTTTCCCCGGGGGGGGAAACAATCAGCCG.

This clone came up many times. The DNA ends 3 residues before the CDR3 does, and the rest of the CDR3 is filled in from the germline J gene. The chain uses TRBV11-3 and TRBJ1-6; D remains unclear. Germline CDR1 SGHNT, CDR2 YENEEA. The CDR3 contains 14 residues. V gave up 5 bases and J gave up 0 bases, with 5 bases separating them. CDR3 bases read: TGTGCCAGCAGCGCGAGCTCCTATAATTCACCC. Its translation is CASSASSYNSP. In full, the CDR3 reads CASSASSYNSPLHF.

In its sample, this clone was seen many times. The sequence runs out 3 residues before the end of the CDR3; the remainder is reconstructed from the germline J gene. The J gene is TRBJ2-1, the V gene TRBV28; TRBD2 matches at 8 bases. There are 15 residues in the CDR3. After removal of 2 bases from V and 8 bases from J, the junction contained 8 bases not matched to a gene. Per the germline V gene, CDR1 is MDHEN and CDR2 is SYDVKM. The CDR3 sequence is CASSLPTGTRHEQFF. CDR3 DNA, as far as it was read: TGTGCCAGCAGTTTACCAACCGGGACTAGGCATGAG.

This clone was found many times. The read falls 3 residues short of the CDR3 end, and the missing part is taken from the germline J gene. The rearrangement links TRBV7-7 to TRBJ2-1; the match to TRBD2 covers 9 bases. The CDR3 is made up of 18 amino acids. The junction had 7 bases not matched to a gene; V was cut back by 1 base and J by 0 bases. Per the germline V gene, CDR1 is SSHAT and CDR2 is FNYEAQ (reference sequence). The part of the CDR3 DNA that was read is TGTGCCAGCAGCTTAGGAGCGGGAGGCCCTAGCTCCTACAATGAG. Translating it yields CASSLGAGGPSSYNE. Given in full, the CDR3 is CASSLGAGGPSSYNEQFF.

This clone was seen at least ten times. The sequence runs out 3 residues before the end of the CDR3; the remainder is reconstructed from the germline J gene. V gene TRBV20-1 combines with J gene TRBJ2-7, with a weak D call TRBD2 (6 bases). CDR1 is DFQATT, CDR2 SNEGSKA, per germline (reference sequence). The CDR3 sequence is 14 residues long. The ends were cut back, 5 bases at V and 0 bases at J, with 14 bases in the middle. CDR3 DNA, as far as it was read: TGCAGTGCTTCCGGGACTTCCATCTCCTACGAG. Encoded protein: CSASGTSISYE. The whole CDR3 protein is CSASGTSISYEQYF.